This note documents a single T cell receptor (beta chain) sequence. These data originate in a study of T cells in Graves' hyperthyroidism and ophthalmopathy. Exclusion of patients followed from uncontrolled infection, other autoimmune disease, pregnancy or lactation. The V end lost 3 bases, the J end lost 3 bases, and 9 bases lay between the germline ends. Germline-derived CDR1 and CDR2 are MDHEN and SYDVKM. There are 13 residues in the CDR3. There were TCR beta CDR3 regions amplified from RNA transcripts. HTBI primers were the set used in a first-round RT-PCR of the TCR CDR3. One entry per CDR3 protein, called by TCRdb with MiXCR from the multiplex PCR reads. This table holds under 350,000 distinct CDR3 sequences, 20% to 25% found once.

This chain links TRBV28 with TRBJ2-7; D gene ambiguous. Sequencing was carried out using blood. The receptor comes from a woman aged 50 to 60 with Graves' hyperthyroidism. Here the CDR3 DNA reads TGTGCCAGCAGTTTGGCGGCCAGCTACGAGCAGTACTTC. Translating gives CASSLAASYEQYF.